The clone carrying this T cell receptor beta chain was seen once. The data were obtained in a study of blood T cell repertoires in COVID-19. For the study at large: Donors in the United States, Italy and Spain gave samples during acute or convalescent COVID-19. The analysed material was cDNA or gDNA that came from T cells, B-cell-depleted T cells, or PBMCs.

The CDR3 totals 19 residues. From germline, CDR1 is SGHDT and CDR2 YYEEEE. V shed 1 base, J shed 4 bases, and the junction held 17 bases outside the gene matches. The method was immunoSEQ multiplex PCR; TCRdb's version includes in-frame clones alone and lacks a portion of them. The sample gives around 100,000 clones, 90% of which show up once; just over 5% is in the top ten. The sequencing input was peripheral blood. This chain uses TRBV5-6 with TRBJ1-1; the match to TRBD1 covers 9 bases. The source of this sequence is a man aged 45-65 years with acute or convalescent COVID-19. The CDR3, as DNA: TGTGCCAGCAGCTTGTTGCGGAACAGGGGGCTCCGTCGTAGCACTGAAGCTTTCTTT. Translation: CASSLLRNRGLRRSTEAFF.